Following are 30 T cell receptor beta chains from one sample sequenced in a study of neoadjuvant anti-PD-1 for oral cavity cancer. Assay: immunoSEQ multiplex PCR; the TCRdb copy retains only in-frame clones and omits some. The data contain over 80,000 clones, around 80% of them singletons. Sample: PBMCs, taken before nivolumab (anti-PD-1) treatment. The receptors originated from a person aged 40 to 85 with oral cavity squamous cell carcinoma.

This clone turned up a few times. The chain couples TRBV11-2 to TRBJ1-2; tentative D call: TRBD1 (5 bases). The germline gives CDR1 SGHAT, CDR2 FQNNGV. CDR3 length: 15 amino acids. The germline V and J ends were trimmed by 4 bases and 4 bases, with 16 bases remaining between them. The CDR3 sequence is CASSSFGAGTYGYTF. The CDR3 DNA reads TGTGCCAGCAGCTCCTTCGGAGCAGGGACCTATGGCTACACCTTC.

The genes are TRBV7-8 and TRBJ1-5, with 8 bases aligning to TRBD1. After removal of 5 bases from V and 0 bases from J, the junction contained 9 bases not matched to a gene. The CDR3 spans 17 residues. CDR1 is SGHVS and CDR2 is FQNEAQ in the germline V gene. Here the CDR3 reads CASSAGQGAYSNQPQHF. The DNA for the CDR3 is TGTGCCAGCAGCGCCGGACAGGGCGCCTATAGCAATCAGCCCCAGCATTTT.

This chain links TRBV2 with TRBJ2-7; 8 nucleotides match TRBD1. This CDR3 contains 13 residues. In germline, CDR1 is SNHLY, CDR2 FYNNEI. V shed 10 bases and J 3 bases; nucleotides not matched to a gene: 8. CDR3 nucleotide sequence: TGTGCCACCAGGGGGCCCACCGTCTACGAGCAGTACTTC. Translation gives CATRGPTVYEQYF.

The chain combines TRBV5-6 with TRBJ1-2; D is perhaps TRBD1 (5 bases). Looked up from germline, CDR1 is SGHDT and CDR2 is YYEEEE. The V end was cut by 7 bases, the J end by 1 base, with 11 bases between. There are 13 residues in the CDR3. The chain's CDR3 is CASQAGSNYGYTF. As DNA, the CDR3 is TGTGCCAGCCAGGCAGGGAGTAACTATGGCTACACCTTC.

V is TRBV19 and J is TRBJ1-1; 7 positions match TRBD1. CDR3 length equals 12 residues. The J segment lost 10 bases and the V segment lost 5 bases, leaving 7 bases of the junction unmatched. Germline CDR1 reads LNHDA; CDR2 reads SQIVND (reference sequence). CDR3 nucleotides: TGTGCCAGTAGTTCCTCAGGGGGTACAGCTTTCTTT. Its protein product is CASSSSGGTAFF.

This chain joins TRBV19 and TRBJ2-1; 8 bases match TRBD2. The CDR3 covers 13 residues. Germline V CDR1 and CDR2: LNHDA, SQIVND (reference sequence). With 4 bases clipped from V and 16 bases from J, the junction kept 12 bases outside the gene matches. CDR3 in DNA: TGTGCCAGTAGTAAACCCGGGGGGGATAGCCCCTTCTTC. Protein sequence: CASSKPGGDSPFF.

This clone is judged medium-sized (0.01 to 0.1%). The V and J genes are TRBV10-2 and TRBJ1-2; TRBD1 matches at 7 bases. This CDR3 is 14 amino acids long. CDR1 WSHSY and CDR2 SAAADI come from the germline V gene. The V segment lost 0 bases and the J segment 13 bases; nucleotides outside the gene matches: 11. CDR3 DNA: TGCGCCAGCAGTGAGTCCCGGGACAGCATGTTTCCCACCTTC. The encoded protein is CASSESRDSMFPTF.

This chain uses TRBV30 with TRBJ1-4; 8 bases fit TRBD1. Germline CDR1 and CDR2: GTSNPN and SVGIG (reference sequence). V was pared by 3 bases and J by 8 bases, with 8 bases of the junction left unmatched. The CDR3 has 14 residues. The CDR3 region has the DNA TGTGCCTGGAGCACAGGACAGGGTAGAGAAAAACTGTTTTTT. Protein sequence: CAWSTGQGREKLFF.

V usage is TRBV2 and J usage is TRBJ1-1; D is unclear. CDR3 length: 14 residues. Germline-derived CDR1 and CDR2 are SNHLY and FYNNEI. Deletions cut 4 bases from V and 1 base from J, with 10 bases between. CDR3 residues: CASSAQRANTEAFF. The CDR3 coding sequence is TGTGCCAGCAGTGCACAGAGGGCGAACACTGAAGCTTTCTTT.

V is TRBV5-1 and J is TRBJ2-2; TRBD1 matches 7 bases. The CDR3 is 17 amino acids. Germline V lookup: CDR1 SGHRS, CDR2 YFSETQ. J was trimmed by 3 bases and V by 0 bases; bases with no gene match: 8. Written as DNA, the CDR3 is TGCGCCAGCAGCTTGGACCCCGACAGGGCCGACACCGGGGAGCTGTTTTTT. Translated: CASSLDPDRADTGELFF.

In its sample, this clone was seen once. V is TRBV14 and J is TRBJ2-7; TRBD1 might be the D (6 bases). Germline-derived CDR1 and CDR2 are SGHDN and FVKESK. The CDR3 consists of 14 residues. V dropped 1 base and J dropped 1 base, with 8 bases sitting between them. The CDR3 nucleotides read TGTGCCAGCAGCCAAGGGACAGCTTCCTACGAGCAGTACTTC. Translated, it gives CASSQGTASYEQYF.

The V gene is TRBV10-3, the J gene TRBJ2-1, with 11 bases aligning to TRBD2. From germline, CDR1 is ENHRY and CDR2 SYGVKD. CDR3 length: 15 amino acids. V trimming: 6 bases; J trimming: 8 bases; junction bases outside the gene matches: 9. The CDR3 DNA reads as TGTGCCATCAGCCCTCTTGGACTAGCGGGTGATGAGCAGTTCTTC. Protein product: CAISPLGLAGDEQFF.

J is TRBJ2-2 and V is TRBV6-1, with 9 bases that match TRBD2. This CDR3 is built from 14 residues. The J segment lost 1 base and the V segment lost 7 bases, leaving 1 base of the junction unmatched. Germline values: CDR1 MNHNS, CDR2 SASEGT. The CDR3 DNA is TGTGCCAGCAATAGCGGGGGGAACACCGGGGAGCTGTTTTTT. It specifies CASNSGGNTGELFF.

This rearrangement joins TRBV11-2 to TRBJ1-1; tentative D call: TRBD1 (5 bases). The germline V gene has CDR1 SGHAT and CDR2 FQNNGV. The CDR3 runs 14 residues. V lost 6 bases, J lost 6 bases, and 17 bases lay in between. The chain's CDR3 is CASSTEEGSAEAFF. The CDR3 bases are TGTGCCAGCAGTACAGAGGAGGGGTCGGCTGAAGCTTTCTTT. The variable domain in full, with the rest retrieved from reference TRBV11-2 and TRBJ1-1, is EAGVAQSPRYKIIEKRQSVAFWCNPISGHATLYWYQQILGQGPKLLIQFQNNGVVDDSQLPKDRFSAERLKGVDSTLKIQPAKLEDSAVYLCASSTEEGSAEAFFGQGTRLTVV.

The gene calls are TRBV7-9 and TRBJ1-1; the D gene is possibly TRBD1 (6 bases). Trimming took off 3 bases at V and 1 base at J, with 9 bases between the two ends. The CDR3 loop spans 14 amino acids. CDR1 is SEHNR, CDR2 FQNEAQ, per germline (reference sequence). The CDR3 coding sequence is TGTGCCAGCAGCTTCTTGACAGGGAACACTGAAGCTTTCTTT. Protein product: CASSFLTGNTEAFF.

The CDR3 loop is CASSARAGRTSGANVLTF. CDR3 bases: TGTGCCAGCAGTGCCCGGGCAGGGAGAACCTCTGGGGCCAACGTCCTGACTTTC. The V call is TRBV6-1, the J call TRBJ2-6; D possibly matches TRBD1 or TRBD2 (5 bases each). This CDR3 region has 18 residues. The V gene lost 4 bases and the J gene lost 0 bases, with 16 bases spanning the gap. Germline values: CDR1 MNHNS, CDR2 SASEGT.

J is TRBJ2-3 and V is TRBV10-3; 7 bases are shared with TRBD1. CDR3 length equals 15 residues. Unmatched junction bases numbered 11, after V lost 10 bases and J lost 1 base. Germline loops: CDR1 ENHRY, CDR2 SYGVKD. CDR3 protein: CATQDDRARTDTQYF. In DNA, the CDR3 is TGTGCCACCCAAGACGACAGGGCCCGCACAGATACGCAGTATTTT.

The chain employs TRBV19 and TRBJ1-5; D remains ambiguous. The V gene's germline CDR1 is LNHDA and CDR2 SQIVND (reference sequence). The CDR3 totals 14 residues. V was shortened by 2 bases and J by 3 bases, with 8 bases between the two germline ends. CDR3 sequence: CASSISVDNQPQHF. In nucleotides, the CDR3 is TGTGCCAGTAGTATATCAGTGGACAATCAGCCCCAGCATTTT.

The genes are TRBV6-5 and TRBJ2-1, with D hard to call. Trimming took off 7 bases at V and 7 bases at J, with 8 bases between the two ends. This CDR3 has 11 amino acids. CDR1 and CDR2 (germline): MNHEY, SVGAGI. The CDR3 loop reads CASTHHNEQFF. Here the CDR3 DNA reads TGTGCCAGCACCCATCATAATGAGCAGTTCTTC.

The chain carries TRBV25-1 and TRBJ2-7; D remains ambiguous. V was pared by 1 base and J by 3 bases, with 7 bases between. Per the germline V gene, CDR1 is MGHDK and CDR2 is SYGVNS. The length of the CDR3 is 13 residues. The CDR3: CASSELNGYEQYF. CDR3 sequence (DNA): TGTGCCAGCAGTGAATTAAACGGCTACGAGCAGTACTTC.

This chain uses TRBV6-5 with TRBJ1-1; TRBD1 agrees at 8 bases. The germline gives CDR1 MNHEY, CDR2 SVGAGI. V lost 7 bases and J lost 1; bases outside the gene matches: 8. CDR3 length: 15 amino acids. CDR3 residues: CASIHAGTGNTEAFF. The CDR3 coding sequence is TGTGCCAGCATCCACGCCGGGACAGGGAACACTGAAGCTTTCTTT.

The V and J genes are TRBV5-6 and TRBJ1-2; the match to TRBD1 covers 9 bases. J gave up 5 bases and V 4 bases, and 3 bases lay outside the gene matches. The germline V gene has CDR1 SGHDT and CDR2 YYEEEE. This CDR3 comprises 13 residues. The CDR3 region has the DNA TGTGCCAGCAGCCCGGGACAGGGTTATGGCTACACCTTC. Translating it yields CASSPGQGYGYTF.

The CDR3 is CASSNRRSGNTIYF. For the CDR3, the DNA is TGTGCCAGCAGCAACCGGCGGTCTGGAAACACCATATATTTT. This chain links TRBV13 with TRBJ1-3; D ambiguous. Trimming took 5 bases from V and 1 from J, leaving 9 bases between them. The germline V gene encodes CDR1 PRHDT and CDR2 FYEKMQ (reference sequence). The CDR3 loop spans 14 amino acids.

V is TRBV11-2 and J is TRBJ2-2, with a weak D call TRBD2 (6 bases). This CDR3 has 14 residues. The germline V gene encodes CDR1 SGHAT and CDR2 FQNNGV. With 1 base removed from V and 6 bases from J, the gap between germline ends came to 9 bases. The CDR3 DNA is TGTGCCAGCAGCTTAGTGGAGCGGGCCGGGGAGCTGTTTTTT. It encodes CASSLVERAGELFF.

The rearrangement uses TRBV6-5 and TRBJ2-2, with 9 bases that match TRBD1. With 6 bases clipped from V and 6 bases from J, the junction kept 5 bases outside the gene matches. The germline V gene encodes CDR1 MNHEY and CDR2 SVGAGI. The CDR3 extends over 14 amino acids. DNA for the CDR3: TGTGCCAGCAGGACTACAGGGGGCGCCGGGGAGCTGTTTTTT. This gives the protein CASRTTGGAGELFF.

Here the CDR3 reads CATSRDRQGDQPQHF. The DNA of the CDR3 is TGTGCCACCAGCAGAGATAGGCAGGGAGATCAGCCCCAGCATTTT. V usage is TRBV15 and J usage is TRBJ1-5; tentative D call: TRBD1 (5 bases). The germline gives CDR1 LNHNV, CDR2 YYDKDF (reference sequence). The CDR3 length is 15 residues. With 0 bases removed from V and 5 bases from J, the gap between germline ends came to 11 bases.

The chain uses TRBV6-1 and TRBJ2-1; 8 bases map to TRBD1. Germline V gives CDR1 MNHNS, CDR2 SASEGT. The CDR3 runs 14 residues. V was clipped by 2 bases and J by 4 bases; unmatched bases: 1. The CDR3 here is CASSEQGAYNEQFF. The DNA of the CDR3 is TGTGCCAGCAGTGAACAGGGGGCATACAATGAGCAGTTCTTC.

This rearrangement joins TRBV25-1 to TRBJ1-1, with no clear D. This CDR3 has 12 amino acids. Deletions cut 7 bases from V and 3 bases from J, with 9 bases between. Per germline, CDR1 MGHDK and CDR2 SYGVNS. CDR3 sequence: CASMRQDTEAFF. CDR3 in DNA: TGTGCCAGCATGAGGCAGGACACTGAAGCTTTCTTT.

This clone has only one observation. The chain combines TRBV11-2 with TRBJ2-7; TRBD1 matches 9 bases. The trim removed 0 bases at V and 3 bases at J, leaving 18 bases unmatched. The germline V gene has CDR1 SGHAT and CDR2 FQNNGV. The CDR3 loop spans 20 amino acids. The CDR3 coding sequence is TGTGCCAGCAGCTTAGAAACAGGGGGCGGATCTAAGACTCGGTACTACGAGCAGTACTTC. It yields the protein CASSLETGGGSKTRYYEQYF.

The CDR3 here is CASAGTGRSGANVLTF. The CDR3 nucleotides read TGTGCCAGTGCCGGGACAGGCCGCTCTGGGGCCAACGTCCTGACTTTC. This chain connects TRBV9 to TRBJ2-6, with 8 bases aligning to TRBD1. The ends lost 8 bases at V and 0 bases at J; junction bases unmatched: 7. The CDR3 is 16 amino acids. The germline V gene has CDR1 SGDLS and CDR2 YYNGEE. Based on the CDR3 plus reference TRBV9 and TRBJ2-6, the full variable domain is DSGVTQTPKHLITATGQRVTLRCSPRSGDLSVYWYQQSLDQGLQFLIQYYNGEERAKGNILERFSAQQFPDLHSELNLSSLELGDSALYFCASAGTGRSGANVLTFGAGSRLTVL.